These 21 T cell receptor beta chains share one sample of origin, sequenced in a study of PD-1 blockade in classical Hodgkin lymphoma. The time point here: cycle 4 day 1 (C4D1), after 6 weeks of nivolumab. After autologous stem cell transplantation all patients relapsed, and prior brentuximab vedotin exposure differed between cohorts. Investigators isolated CD4+ T cells from thawed PBMCs through magnetic negative selection. This table comes from immunoSEQ multiplex PCR, and its TCRdb copy is limited to in-frame clones, with some not included. The sample shows around 12,000 clones, 88% of them seen only once. The sequencing here drew on CD4+ T cells from blood, taken before the fourth cycle of nivolumab. The receptors stem from a human donor with classical Hodgkin lymphoma.

This clone is a singleton in its sample. The DNA for the CDR3 is TGCGCCAGCAGCTTGGTGTGGACAGGGGGCTCCAGCTTCCCCGAGCAGTACTTC. Protein product: CASSLVWTGGSSFPEQYF. The chain employs TRBV5-1 and TRBJ2-7, with 11 bases aligning to TRBD1. The CDR3 contains 18 residues. V lost 0 bases to trimming and J lost 6 bases; unmatched junction nucleotides: 14. CDR1 and CDR2 (germline): SGHRS, YFSETQ. Complete variable domain (other parts from reference TRBV5-1 and TRBJ2-7): KAGVTQTPRYLIKTRGQQVTLSCSPISGHRSVSWYQQTPGQGLQFLFEYFSETQRNKGNFPGRFSGRQFSNSRSEMNVSTLELGDSALYLCASSLVWTGGSSFPEQYFGPGTRLTVT.

This chain connects TRBV29-1 to TRBJ1-1, with a weak D call TRBD1 (6 bases). CDR3 length equals 13 residues. CDR1 SQVTM and CDR2 ANQGSEA come from the germline V gene. V was trimmed by 3 bases and J by 11 bases, leaving 19 bases between them. The CDR3 spells CSVEAGDFVRAFF. In DNA, the CDR3 is TGCAGCGTTGAGGCAGGGGATTTCGTTCGTGCTTTCTTT.

The chain joins TRBV7-8 to TRBJ1-5; D is ambiguous. This CDR3 contains 14 residues. Germline V gene sequence: CDR1 SGHVS, CDR2 FQNEAQ. V was trimmed by 6 bases and J by 0 bases, leaving 9 bases between them. The CDR3 region is CASSLYYSNQPQHF. The CDR3 nucleotides read TGTGCCAGCAGTTTGTACTATAGCAATCAGCCCCAGCATTTT.

The chain employs TRBV6-6 and TRBJ1-2, with a tentative D call TRBD1 (5 bases). Germline CDR1 and CDR2: MNHNY and SVGAGI (reference sequence). This CDR3 is built from 14 residues. The V end lost 4 bases, the J end lost 8 bases, and 17 bases lay between the germline ends. In DNA form, the CDR3 reads TGTGCCAGCAGTTTCAAGGGACCGGGAGCGGGCTACACCTTC. It codes for CASSFKGPGAGYTF.

The chain combines TRBV2 with TRBJ1-2; a weak D match, TRBD1 (6 bases). V lost 7 bases and J lost 7, with 19 bases in between. The length of the CDR3 is 14 residues. In germline, CDR1 is SNHLY, CDR2 FYNNEI. In nucleotides, the CDR3 is TGTGCCAGCACCACCTATCGGGGGCAGGTTGGCTACACCTTC. Encoded protein: CASTTYRGQVGYTF. The variable domain in full, completed from reference TRBV2 and TRBJ1-2, reads EPEVTQTPSHQVTQMGQEVILRCVPISNHLYFYWYRQILGQKVEFLVSFYNNEISEKSEIFDDQFSVERPDGSNFTLKIRSTKLEDSAMYFCASTTYRGQVGYTFGSGTRLTVV.

The chain joins TRBV7-2 to TRBJ2-2; D possibly corresponds to TRBD2 (6 bases). The germline gives CDR1 SGHTA, CDR2 FQGNSA. V was clipped by 5 bases and J by 8 bases, with 18 bases between them. The CDR3 has 15 residues. CDR3 in amino acids: CASSRRLRGLGELFF. The CDR3 DNA sequence: TGTGCCAGCAGCCGCCGGCTTCGGGGGTTGGGGGAGCTGTTTTTT. Together with reference TRBV7-2 and TRBJ2-2, the CDR3 gives the full variable domain: GAGVSQSPSNKVTEKGKDVELRCDPISGHTALYWYRQSLGQGLEFLIYFQGNSAPDKSGLPSDRFSAERTGGSVSTLTIQRTQQEDSAVYLCASSRRLRGLGELFFGEGSRLTVL.

V and J are TRBV29-1 and TRBJ1-5; D uncertain. The CDR3 runs to 12 residues. The V gene lost 4 bases and the J gene lost 4 bases, with 8 bases spanning the gap. CDR1 SQVTM and CDR2 ANQGSEA come from the germline V gene. CDR3 DNA sequence: TGCAGCGTTGGCAGGCAAAATCAGCCCCAGCATTTT. Its protein is CSVGRQNQPQHF.

J is TRBJ2-3 and V is TRBV19; 8 bases align to TRBD1. J was trimmed by 0 bases and V by 5 bases; bases with no gene match: 7. Per the germline V gene, CDR1 is LNHDA and CDR2 is SQIVND (reference sequence). The CDR3 is 16 amino acids. The CDR3 DNA follows: TGTGCCAGTAGTCGTACAGGGGGACATAGCACAGATACGCAGTATTTT. Translating it yields CASSRTGGHSTDTQYF.

The chain has TRBV21-1 and TRBJ2-1; TRBD2 is the table's D call and was not checked against the DNA. TRBV21-1 is a pseudogene. The CDR3 totals 17 residues. CDR3 DNA sequence: TGTGCCAGCAGCAAATTAACGGCTAGCGTACCCTACAATGAGCAGTTCTTC. Amino acid sequence: CASSKLTASVPYNEQFF.

The chain employs TRBV18 and TRBJ2-2, with D maybe TRBD2 (6 bases). CDR1 and CDR2 (germline): KGHSH, LQKENI. CDR3 size: 16 residues. Between the trimmed V and J ends, which lost 3 bases and 4 bases, there was a span of 15 bases. CDR3 in amino acids: CASSPTGTPTTGELFF. In DNA form, the CDR3 reads TGTGCCAGCTCACCGACCGGGACTCCGACCACCGGGGAGCTGTTTTTT.

The chain carries TRBV29-1 and TRBJ2-3; 9 nucleotides align to TRBD2. V lost 6 bases, J lost 4 bases, and 11 bases stayed unmatched. Germline CDR1 SQVTM, CDR2 ANQGSEA. This CDR3 has 15 amino acids. CDR3 in DNA: TGCAGCGTAGCCGGACTAGCGCAAAGTCCAGATACGCAGTATTTT. Translated: CSVAGLAQSPDTQYF.

The chain is built from TRBV29-1 and TRBJ1-2; D remains ambiguous. Trimming cost V 2 bases and J 6 bases, with 13 bases left between them. This CDR3 spans 13 amino acids. CDR1 is SQVTM and CDR2 is ANQGSEA in the germline V gene. The CDR3 loop reads CSVEIRREDGYTF. CDR3 nucleotide sequence: TGCAGCGTTGAAATCCGCCGGGAGGATGGCTACACCTTC.

This clone was detected once. The rearrangement joins TRBV5-5 to TRBJ1-5; the match to TRBD1 covers 9 bases. Germline CDR1 reads SGHKS; CDR2 reads YYEKEE (reference sequence). The CDR3 length is 19 residues. V was pared by 3 bases and J by 2 bases, with 15 bases of the junction left unmatched. CDR3 in amino acids: CASSWDRVSGRRGNQPQHF. DNA for the CDR3: TGTGCCAGCAGCTGGGACAGGGTATCTGGGAGAAGAGGCAATCAGCCCCAGCATTTT.

There are a few counts of this clone. The chain is built from TRBV2 and TRBJ2-7, with TRBD1 as a possible D gene (7 bases). Germline loops: CDR1 SNHLY, CDR2 FYNNEI. V was clipped by 4 bases and J by 6 bases, with 16 bases between them. The CDR3 contains 14 residues. The CDR3 loop is CASSVEGAHSEQYF. CDR3 bases: TGTGCCAGCAGTGTGGAGGGGGCGCATAGCGAGCAGTACTTC.

This clone came up once. The chain is built from TRBV18 and TRBJ1-2; D not resolved. CDR3 length: 15 residues. Trimming shortened V by 1 base and J by 5 bases, and 14 bases separated the two germline ends. Germline-derived CDR1 and CDR2 are KGHSH and LQKENI. The CDR3 region has the DNA TGTGCCAGCTCACCACAAAGAACCGGGGTTTATGGCTACACCTTC. It specifies CASSPQRTGVYGYTF. Full variable domain (missing parts from reference TRBV18 and TRBJ1-2): NAGVMQNPRHLVRRRGQEARLRCSPMKGHSHVYWYRQLPEEGLKFMVYLQKENIIDESGMPKERFSAEFPKEGPSILRIQQVVRGDSAAYFCASSPQRTGVYGYTFGSGTRLTVV.

The V call is TRBV5-1, the J call TRBJ2-5; 11 positions match TRBD1. The J segment lost 4 bases and the V segment lost 4 bases, leaving 6 bases of the junction unmatched. Germline V lookup: CDR1 SGHRS, CDR2 YFSETQ. There are 15 residues in the CDR3. CDR3 DNA sequence: TGCGCCAGCAGCCTTACCGGGACAGGGGGAGAGACCCAGTACTTC. It translates to CASSLTGTGGETQYF.

The chain carries TRBV30 and TRBJ2-3; D possibly matches TRBD1 or TRBD2 (5 bases each). The CDR3 is 17 amino acids. The germline V gene encodes CDR1 GTSNPN and CDR2 SVGIG (reference sequence). The germline V and J ends were trimmed by 2 bases and 2 bases, with 20 bases remaining between them. For the CDR3, the DNA is TGTGCCTGGAGTCCGGGGCGAGGAGGTGGTCTCACAGATACGCAGTATTTT. As protein: CAWSPGRGGGLTDTQYF. Complete variable domain (other parts from reference TRBV30 and TRBJ2-3): SQTIHQWPATLVQPVGSPLSLECTVEGTSNPNLYWYRQAAGRGLQLLFYSVGIGQISSEVPQNLSASRPQDRQFILSSKKLLLSDSGFYLCAWSPGRGGGLTDTQYFGPGTRLTVL.

This sequence joins TRBV2 and TRBJ1-5; the match to TRBD1 covers 9 bases. V dropped 7 bases and J dropped 1; count of bases not matched to a gene: 5. Germline V CDR1 and CDR2: SNHLY, FYNNEI. The CDR3 loop spans 15 amino acids. The CDR3 sequence: CASTPDRGSNQPQHF. For the CDR3, the DNA is TGTGCCAGCACGCCGGACAGGGGAAGCAATCAGCCCCAGCATTTT.

The rearrangement uses TRBV4-2 and TRBJ2-2, with 10 bases aligning to TRBD2. The junction had 3 bases not matched to a gene; V was cut back by 1 base and J by 4 bases. This CDR3 is 16 amino acids long. Germline lookup yields CDR1 LGHNA and CDR2 YNFKEQ. The CDR3 DNA sequence: TGTGCCAGCAGCCAAGGAAGCGGGGGGGCCACCGGGGAGCTGTTTTTT. Protein product: CASSQGSGGATGELFF.

The CDR3 nucleotides read TGTGCCATCCGAGGACTCTCCTCCTACGAGCAGTACTTC. Translation gives CAIRGLSSYEQYF. The V gene is TRBV2, the J gene TRBJ2-7, with a tentative D call TRBD2 (5 bases). The germline CDR1 and CDR2 sequences are SNHLY and FYNNEI. The CDR3 loop spans 13 amino acids. The V and J ends lost 10 bases and 0 bases respectively, with 13 bases between them.

The V gene is TRBV2, the J gene TRBJ1-6; TRBD1 might be the D (5 bases). The ends were cut back, 5 bases at V and 7 bases at J, with 18 bases in the middle. The CDR3 is 16 residues long. Germline assignment: CDR1 SNHLY and CDR2 FYNNEI. The DNA for the CDR3 is TGTGCCAGCAGTAGGGACTTAACGGGACTAAATTCACCCCTCCACTTT. This encodes CASSRDLTGLNSPLHF.